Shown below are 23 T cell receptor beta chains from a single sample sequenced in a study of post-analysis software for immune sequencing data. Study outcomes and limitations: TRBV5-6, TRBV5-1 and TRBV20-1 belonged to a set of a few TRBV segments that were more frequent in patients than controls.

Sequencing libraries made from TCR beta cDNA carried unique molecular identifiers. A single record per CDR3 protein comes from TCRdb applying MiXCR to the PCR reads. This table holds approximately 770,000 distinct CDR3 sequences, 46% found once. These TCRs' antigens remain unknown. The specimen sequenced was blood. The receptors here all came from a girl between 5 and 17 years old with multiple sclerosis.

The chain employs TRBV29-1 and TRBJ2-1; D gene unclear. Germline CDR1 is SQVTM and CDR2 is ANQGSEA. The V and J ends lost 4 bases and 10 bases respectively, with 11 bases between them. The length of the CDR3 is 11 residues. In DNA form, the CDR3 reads TGCAGCGTTGTAGCTCCCGGGGAGCAGTTCTTC. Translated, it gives CSVVAPGEQFF.

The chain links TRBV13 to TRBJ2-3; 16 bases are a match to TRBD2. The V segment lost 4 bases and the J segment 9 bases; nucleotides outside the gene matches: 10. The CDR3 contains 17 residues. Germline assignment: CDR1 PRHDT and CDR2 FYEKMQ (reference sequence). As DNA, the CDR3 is TGTGCCAGCAGCTGGTCTCCGGGACTAGCGGGAGGGGGGACGCAGTATTTT. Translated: CASSWSPGLAGGGTQYF.

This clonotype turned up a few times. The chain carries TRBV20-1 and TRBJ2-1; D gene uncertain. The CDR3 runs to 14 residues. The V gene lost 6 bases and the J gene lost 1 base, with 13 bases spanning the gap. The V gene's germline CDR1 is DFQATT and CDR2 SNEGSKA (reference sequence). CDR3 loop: CSAPPSLSYNEQFF. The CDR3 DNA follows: TGCAGTGCCCCCCCCAGCCTTTCCTACAATGAGCAGTTCTTC.

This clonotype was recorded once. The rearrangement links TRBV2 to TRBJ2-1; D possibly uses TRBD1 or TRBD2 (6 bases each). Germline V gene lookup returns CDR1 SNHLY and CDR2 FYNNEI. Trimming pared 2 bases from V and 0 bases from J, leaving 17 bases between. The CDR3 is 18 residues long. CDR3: CASSEIRGGKSSYNEQFF. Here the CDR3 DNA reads TGTGCCAGCAGTGAAATCAGGGGAGGAAAGAGCTCCTACAATGAGCAGTTCTTC.

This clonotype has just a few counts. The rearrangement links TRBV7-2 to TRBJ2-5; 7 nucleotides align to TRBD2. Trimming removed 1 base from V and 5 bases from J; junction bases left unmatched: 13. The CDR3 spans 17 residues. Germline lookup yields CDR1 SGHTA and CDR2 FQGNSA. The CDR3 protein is CASSLGLAGETRETQYF. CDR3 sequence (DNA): TGTGCCAGCAGCTTAGGGCTGGCGGGAGAGACACGGGAGACCCAGTACTTC.

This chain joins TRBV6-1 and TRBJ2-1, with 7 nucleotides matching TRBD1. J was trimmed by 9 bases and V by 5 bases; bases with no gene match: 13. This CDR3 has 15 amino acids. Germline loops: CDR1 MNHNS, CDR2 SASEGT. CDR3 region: CASSPKRGHGGEQFF. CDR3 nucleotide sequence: TGTGCCAGCAGTCCAAAAAGGGGGCATGGGGGTGAGCAGTTCTTC.

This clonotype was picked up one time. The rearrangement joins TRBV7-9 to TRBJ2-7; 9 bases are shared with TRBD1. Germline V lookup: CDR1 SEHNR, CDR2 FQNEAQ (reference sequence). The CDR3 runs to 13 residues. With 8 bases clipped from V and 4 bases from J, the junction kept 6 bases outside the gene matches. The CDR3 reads CASQPGQGYEQYF. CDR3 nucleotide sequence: TGTGCCAGCCAGCCGGGACAGGGTTACGAGCAGTACTTC.

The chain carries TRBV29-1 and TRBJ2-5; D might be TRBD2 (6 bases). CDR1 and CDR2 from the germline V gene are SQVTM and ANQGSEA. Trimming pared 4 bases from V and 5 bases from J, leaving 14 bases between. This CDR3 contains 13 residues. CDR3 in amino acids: CSVAPEGGETQYF. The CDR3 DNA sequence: TGCAGCGTTGCACCGGAGGGTGGGGAGACCCAGTACTTC.

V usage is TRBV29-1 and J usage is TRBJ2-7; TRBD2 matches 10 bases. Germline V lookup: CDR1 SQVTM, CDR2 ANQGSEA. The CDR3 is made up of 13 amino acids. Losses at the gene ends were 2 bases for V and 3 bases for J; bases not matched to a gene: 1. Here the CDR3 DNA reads TGCAGCGTTGAACTAGCGGGAGACTACGAGCAGTACTTC. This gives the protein CSVELAGDYEQYF.

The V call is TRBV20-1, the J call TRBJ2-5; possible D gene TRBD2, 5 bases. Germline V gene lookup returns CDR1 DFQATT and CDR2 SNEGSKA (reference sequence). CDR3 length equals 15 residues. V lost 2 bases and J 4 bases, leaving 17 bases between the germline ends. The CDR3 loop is CSARNPSAGRETQYF. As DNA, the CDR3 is TGCAGTGCTAGAAATCCGTCGGCGGGTAGAGAGACCCAGTACTTC.

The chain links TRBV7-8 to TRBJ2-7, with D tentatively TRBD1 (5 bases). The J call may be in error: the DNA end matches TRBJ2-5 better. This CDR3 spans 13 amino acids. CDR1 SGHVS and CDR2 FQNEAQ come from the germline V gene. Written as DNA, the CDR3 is TGTGCCAGCAGAGGGGTCAGGGATGAGACCCAGTACTTC. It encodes CASRGVRDETQYF.

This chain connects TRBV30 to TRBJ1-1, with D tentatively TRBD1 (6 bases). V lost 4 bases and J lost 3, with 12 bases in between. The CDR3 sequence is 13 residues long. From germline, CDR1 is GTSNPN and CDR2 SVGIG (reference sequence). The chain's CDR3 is CAWTRGQYTEAFF. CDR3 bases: TGTGCCTGGACCCGAGGACAGTACACTGAAGCTTTCTTT.

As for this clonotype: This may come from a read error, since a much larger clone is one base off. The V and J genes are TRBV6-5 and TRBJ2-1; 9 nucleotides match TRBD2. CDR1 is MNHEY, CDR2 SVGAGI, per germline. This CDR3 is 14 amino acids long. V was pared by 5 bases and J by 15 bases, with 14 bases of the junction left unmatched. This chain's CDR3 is CASSPSLQRGERFF. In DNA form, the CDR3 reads TGTGCCAGCAGTCCATCCCTTCAGCGGGGGGAGAGGTTCTTC.

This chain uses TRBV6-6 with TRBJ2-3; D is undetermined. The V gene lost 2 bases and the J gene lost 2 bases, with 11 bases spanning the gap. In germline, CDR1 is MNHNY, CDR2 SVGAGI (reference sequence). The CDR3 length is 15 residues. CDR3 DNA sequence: TGTGCCAGCAGTTACGTAGGCCCTTACACAGATACGCAGTATTTT. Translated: CASSYVGPYTDTQYF.

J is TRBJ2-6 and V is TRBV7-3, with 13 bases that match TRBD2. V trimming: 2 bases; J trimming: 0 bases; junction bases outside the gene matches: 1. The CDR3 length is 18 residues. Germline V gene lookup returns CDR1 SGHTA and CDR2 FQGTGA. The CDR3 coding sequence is TGTGCCAGCAGCTTAGGACTAGCGGGGGCCTCTGGGGCCAACGTCCTGACTTTC. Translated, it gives CASSLGLAGASGANVLTF.

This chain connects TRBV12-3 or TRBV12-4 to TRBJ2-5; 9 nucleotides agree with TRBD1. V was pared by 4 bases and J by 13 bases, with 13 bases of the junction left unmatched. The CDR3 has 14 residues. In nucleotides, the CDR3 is TGTGCCAGCAGTTCCCTTGGAGGACAGGGGATTCGGTACTTC. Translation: CASSSLGGQGIRYF.

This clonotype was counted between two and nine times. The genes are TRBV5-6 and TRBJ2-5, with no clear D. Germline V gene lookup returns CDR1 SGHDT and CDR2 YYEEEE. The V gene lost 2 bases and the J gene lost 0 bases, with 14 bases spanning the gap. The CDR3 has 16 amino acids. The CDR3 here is CASSFWAPGYQETQYF. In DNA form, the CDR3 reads TGTGCCAGCAGCTTTTGGGCCCCAGGATACCAAGAGACCCAGTACTTC.

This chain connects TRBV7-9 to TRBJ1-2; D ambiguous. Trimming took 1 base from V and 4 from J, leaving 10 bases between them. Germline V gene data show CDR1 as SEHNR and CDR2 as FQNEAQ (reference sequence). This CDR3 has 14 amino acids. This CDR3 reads CASSLDSAAYGYTF. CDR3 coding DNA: TGTGCCAGCAGCTTAGACTCCGCAGCCTATGGCTACACCTTC.

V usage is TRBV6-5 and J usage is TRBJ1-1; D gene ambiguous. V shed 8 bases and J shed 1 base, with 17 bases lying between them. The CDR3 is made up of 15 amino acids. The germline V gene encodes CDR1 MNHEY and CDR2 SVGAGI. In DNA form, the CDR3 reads TGTGCCAGCCAGACCCCCGAGCGGGGGAACACTGAAGCTTTCTTT. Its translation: CASQTPERGNTEAFF.

The CDR3 nucleotides read TGTGCCAGCAGCTTAGTCGCGGGGGCGAGTGGTGGCGAGCAGTACTTC. Translating gives CASSLVAGASGGEQYF. This chain connects TRBV11-2 to TRBJ2-7; D possibly corresponds to TRBD2 (7 bases). Germline loops: CDR1 SGHAT, CDR2 FQNNGV. The CDR3 loop spans 16 amino acids. V was clipped by 1 base and J by 6 bases, with 19 bases between them.

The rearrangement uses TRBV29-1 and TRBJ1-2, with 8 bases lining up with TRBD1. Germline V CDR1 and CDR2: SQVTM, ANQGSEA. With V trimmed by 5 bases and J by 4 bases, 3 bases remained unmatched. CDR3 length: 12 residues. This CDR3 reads CSVSDRVYGYTF. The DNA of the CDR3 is TGCAGCGTTTCGGACAGGGTCTATGGCTACACCTTC.

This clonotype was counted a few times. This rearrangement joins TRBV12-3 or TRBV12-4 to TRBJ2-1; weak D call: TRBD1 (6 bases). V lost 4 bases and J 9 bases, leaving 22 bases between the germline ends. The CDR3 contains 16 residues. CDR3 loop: CASSSHQGIPHGEQFF. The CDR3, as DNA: TGTGCCAGCAGTTCCCACCAGGGGATCCCTCACGGTGAGCAGTTCTTC.

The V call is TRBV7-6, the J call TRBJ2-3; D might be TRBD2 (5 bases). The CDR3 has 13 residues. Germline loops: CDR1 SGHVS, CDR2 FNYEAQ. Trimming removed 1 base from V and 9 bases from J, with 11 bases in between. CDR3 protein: CASSLGIGGTQYF. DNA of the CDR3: TGTGCCAGCAGCTTAGGGATAGGCGGGACGCAGTATTTT.